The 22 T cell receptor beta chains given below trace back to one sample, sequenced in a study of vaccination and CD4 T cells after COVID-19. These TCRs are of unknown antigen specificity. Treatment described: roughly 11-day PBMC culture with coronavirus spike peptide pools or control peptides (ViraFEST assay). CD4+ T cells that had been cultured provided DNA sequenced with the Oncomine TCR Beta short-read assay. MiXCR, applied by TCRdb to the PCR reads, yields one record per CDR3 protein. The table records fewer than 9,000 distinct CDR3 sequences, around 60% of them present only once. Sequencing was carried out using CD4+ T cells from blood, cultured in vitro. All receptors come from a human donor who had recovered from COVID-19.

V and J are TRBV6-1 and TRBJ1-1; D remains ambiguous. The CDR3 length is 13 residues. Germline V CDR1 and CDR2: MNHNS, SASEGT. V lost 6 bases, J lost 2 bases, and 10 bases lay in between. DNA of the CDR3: TGTGCCAGCAGGCCACACAGAAACACTGAAGCTTTCTTT. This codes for CASRPHRNTEAFF.

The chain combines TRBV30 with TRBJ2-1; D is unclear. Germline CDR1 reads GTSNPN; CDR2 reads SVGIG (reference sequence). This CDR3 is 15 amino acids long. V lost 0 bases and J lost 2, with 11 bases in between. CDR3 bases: TGTGCCTGGAGTGTTGACCCCTTGACCTACAATGAGCAGTTCTTC. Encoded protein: CAWSVDPLTYNEQFF. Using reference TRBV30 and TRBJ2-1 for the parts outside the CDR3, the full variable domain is SQTIHQWPATLVQPVGSPLSLECTVEGTSNPNLYWYRQAAGRGLQLLFYSVGIGQISSEVPQNLSASRPQDRQFILSSKKLLLSDSGFYLCAWSVDPLTYNEQFFGPGTRLTVL.

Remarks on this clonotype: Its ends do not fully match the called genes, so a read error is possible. CDR3 residues: CVSSLSGTGIFGSPLHF. The CDR3 DNA follows: TGTGTCAGCAGCTTATCCGGGACAGGGATTTTCGGCTCACCCCTCCACTTT. This chain joins TRBV7-9 and TRBJ1-6; TRBD1 agrees at 9 bases. CDR1 SEHNR and CDR2 FQNEAQ come from the germline V gene (reference sequence). The CDR3 covers 17 residues.

Written as DNA, the CDR3 is TGCAGTGCCGGGACAGGGGTAACAAATGGCTACACCTTC. Protein sequence: CSAGTGVTNGYTF. V usage is TRBV20-1 and J usage is TRBJ1-2; 10 bases agree with TRBD1. The CDR3 has 13 amino acids. The V gene's germline CDR1 is DFQATT and CDR2 SNEGSKA (reference sequence). Unmatched junction bases numbered 7, after V lost 6 bases and J lost 6 bases.

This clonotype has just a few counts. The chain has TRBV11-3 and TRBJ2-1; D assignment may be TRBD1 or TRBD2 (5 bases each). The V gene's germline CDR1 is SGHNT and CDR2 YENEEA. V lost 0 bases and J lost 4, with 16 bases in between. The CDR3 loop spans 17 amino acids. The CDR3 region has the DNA TGTGCCAGCAGCTTAGAAACCCTGGGGGAGAATTACAATGAGCAGTTCTTC. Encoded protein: CASSLETLGENYNEQFF.

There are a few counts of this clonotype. The CDR3 sequence: CASLHSSTDTQYF. The CDR3 DNA follows: TGTGCCAGCTTACACTCTAGCACAGATACGCAGTATTTT. The genes are TRBV12-3 or TRBV12-4 and TRBJ2-3; no clear D. V was cut by 8 bases and J by 0 bases, with 9 bases left in between. The CDR3 has 13 residues.

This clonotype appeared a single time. The CDR3 DNA reads as TGTGCCAGCAGCTTAGCGGGCAGCACAGATACGCAGTATTTT. This encodes CASSLAGSTDTQYF. The V call is TRBV7-2, the J call TRBJ2-3, with D hard to call. Germline V lookup: CDR1 SGHTA, CDR2 FQGNSA. This CDR3 region has 14 residues. V gave up 0 bases and J gave up 0 bases, with 4 bases separating them. Complete variable domain (other parts from reference TRBV7-2 and TRBJ2-3): GAGVSQSPSNKVTEKGKDVELRCDPISGHTALYWYRQSLGQGLEFLIYFQGNSAPDKSGLPSDRFSAERTGGSVSTLTIQRTQQEDSAVYLCASSLAGSTDTQYFGPGTRLTVL.

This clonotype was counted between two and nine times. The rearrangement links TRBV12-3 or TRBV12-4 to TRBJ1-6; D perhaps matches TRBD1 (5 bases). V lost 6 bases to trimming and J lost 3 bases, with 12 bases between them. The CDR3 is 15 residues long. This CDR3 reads CASSPGALYNSPLHF. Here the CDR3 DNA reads TGTGCCAGCAGCCCCGGGGCCCTCTATAATTCACCCCTCCACTTT.

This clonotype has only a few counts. CDR3 in amino acids: CASSATGARLIAKNIQYF. The CDR3 nucleotides are TGTGCCAGCAGCGCGACAGGGGCGAGGTTGATAGCCAAAAACATTCAGTACTTC. V usage is TRBV7-2 and J usage is TRBJ2-4, with 8 bases identical to TRBD1. Germline CDR1 reads SGHTA; CDR2 reads FQGNSA. The V and J ends lost 5 bases and 0 bases, in that order; junction bases with no gene match: 12. This CDR3 is built from 18 residues.

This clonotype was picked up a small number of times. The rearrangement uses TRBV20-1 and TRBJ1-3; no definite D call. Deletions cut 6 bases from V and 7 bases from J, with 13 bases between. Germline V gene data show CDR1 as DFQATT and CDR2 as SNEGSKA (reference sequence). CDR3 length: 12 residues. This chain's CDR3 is CSARTLANTIYF. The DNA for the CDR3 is TGCAGTGCGAGGACGCTGGCGAACACCATATATTTT.

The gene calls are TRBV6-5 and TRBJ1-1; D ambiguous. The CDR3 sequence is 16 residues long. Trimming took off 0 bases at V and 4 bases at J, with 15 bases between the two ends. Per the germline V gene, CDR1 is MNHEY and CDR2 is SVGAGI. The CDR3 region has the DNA TGTGCCAGCAGTTACTCGCTGGGGTTGGGCGGCACTGAAGCTTTCTTT. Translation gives CASSYSLGLGGTEAFF.

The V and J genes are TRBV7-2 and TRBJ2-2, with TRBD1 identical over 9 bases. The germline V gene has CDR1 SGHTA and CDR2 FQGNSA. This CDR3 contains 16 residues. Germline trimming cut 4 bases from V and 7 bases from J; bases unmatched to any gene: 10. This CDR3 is CASSSGQGLFGGELFF. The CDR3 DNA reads TGTGCCAGCAGCTCCGGACAGGGGTTGTTTGGCGGGGAGCTGTTTTTT.

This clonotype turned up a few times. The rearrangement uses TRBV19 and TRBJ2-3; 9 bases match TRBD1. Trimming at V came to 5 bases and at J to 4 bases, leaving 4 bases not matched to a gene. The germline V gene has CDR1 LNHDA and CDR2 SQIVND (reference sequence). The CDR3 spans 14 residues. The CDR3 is CASSADRGADTQYF. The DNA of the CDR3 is TGTGCCAGTAGTGCGGACAGGGGAGCAGATACGCAGTATTTT.

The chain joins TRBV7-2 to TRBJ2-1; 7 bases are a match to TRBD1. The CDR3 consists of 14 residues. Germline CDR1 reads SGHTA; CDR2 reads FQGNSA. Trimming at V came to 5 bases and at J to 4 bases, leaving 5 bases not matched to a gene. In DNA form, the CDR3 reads TGTGCCAGCAGCCCGGGGACAGCGTACAATGAGCAGTTCTTC. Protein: CASSPGTAYNEQFF.

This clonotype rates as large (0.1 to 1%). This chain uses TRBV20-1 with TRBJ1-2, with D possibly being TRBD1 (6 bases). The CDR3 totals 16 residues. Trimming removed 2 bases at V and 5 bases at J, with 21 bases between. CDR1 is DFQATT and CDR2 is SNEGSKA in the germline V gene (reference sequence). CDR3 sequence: CSARKLTGTQRYGYTF. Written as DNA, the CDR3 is TGCAGTGCTAGAAAATTAACAGGGACGCAAAGATATGGCTACACCTTC.

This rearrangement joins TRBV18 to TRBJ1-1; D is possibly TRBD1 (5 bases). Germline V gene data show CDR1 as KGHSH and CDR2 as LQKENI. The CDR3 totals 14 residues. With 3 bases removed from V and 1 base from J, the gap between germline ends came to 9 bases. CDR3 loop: CASSPGLTNTEAFF. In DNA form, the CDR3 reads TGTGCCAGCTCACCGGGACTGACGAACACTGAAGCTTTCTTT.

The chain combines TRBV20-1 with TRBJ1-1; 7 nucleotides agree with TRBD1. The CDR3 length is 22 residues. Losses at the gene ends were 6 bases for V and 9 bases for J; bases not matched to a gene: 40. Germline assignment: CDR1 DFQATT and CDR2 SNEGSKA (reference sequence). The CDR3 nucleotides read TGCAGTGCCCAAAAGGGGGGGACAGCGGCTTCGTCGAAGCGGGCAGGATTCGTAAAAGCTTTCTTT. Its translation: CSAQKGGTAASSKRAGFVKAFF.

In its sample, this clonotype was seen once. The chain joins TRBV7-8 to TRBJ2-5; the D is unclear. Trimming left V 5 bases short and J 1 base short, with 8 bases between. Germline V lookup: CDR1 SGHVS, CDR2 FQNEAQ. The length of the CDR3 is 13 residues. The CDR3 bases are TGTGCCAGCAGCCCAGAGGCCCAAGAGACCCAGTACTTC. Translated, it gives CASSPEAQETQYF.

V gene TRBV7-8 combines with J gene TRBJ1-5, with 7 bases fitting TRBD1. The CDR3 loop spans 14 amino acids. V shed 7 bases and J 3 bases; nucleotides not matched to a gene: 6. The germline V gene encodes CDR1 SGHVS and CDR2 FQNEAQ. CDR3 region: CASTAGGYNQPQHF. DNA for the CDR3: TGTGCCAGCACTGCAGGGGGATACAATCAGCCCCAGCATTTT.

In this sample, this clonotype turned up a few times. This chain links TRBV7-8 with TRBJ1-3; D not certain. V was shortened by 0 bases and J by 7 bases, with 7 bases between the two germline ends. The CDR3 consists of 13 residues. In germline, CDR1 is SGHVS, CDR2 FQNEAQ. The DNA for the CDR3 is TGTGCCAGCAGCTTAGCCGGTACGAACACCATATATTTT. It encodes CASSLAGTNTIYF.

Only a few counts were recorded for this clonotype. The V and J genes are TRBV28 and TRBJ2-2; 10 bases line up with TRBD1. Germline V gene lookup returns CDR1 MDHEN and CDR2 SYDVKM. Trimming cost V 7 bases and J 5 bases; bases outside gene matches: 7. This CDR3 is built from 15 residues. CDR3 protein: CASKTGGIGTGELFF. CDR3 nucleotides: TGTGCCAGCAAGACAGGGGGCATAGGGACCGGGGAGCTGTTTTTT.

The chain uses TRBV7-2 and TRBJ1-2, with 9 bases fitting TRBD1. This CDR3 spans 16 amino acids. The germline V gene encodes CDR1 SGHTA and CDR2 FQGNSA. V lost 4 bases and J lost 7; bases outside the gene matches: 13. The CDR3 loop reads CASSSPNDRGGFGYTF. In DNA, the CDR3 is TGTGCCAGCAGCTCTCCGAATGACAGGGGGGGGTTTGGCTACACCTTC.